Reported below is one T cell receptor beta chain. Genomic DNA per cell subset filled all wells of several immunoSEQ plates. TCRdb's table, derived via immunoSEQ multiplex PCR, lists solely in-frame clones and lacks some. The sample yields about 2.4 million clones, around nine tenths seen once. V dropped 6 bases and J dropped 8; count of bases not matched to a gene: 8. The CDR3 totals 14 residues. In germline, CDR1 is MNHEY, CDR2 SVGAGI. This specimen belongs to a study of shared clonotypes between healthy human individuals. The specimen was naive CD4+ T cells sorted from blood. Subset in this sample: CD45RA+ positively selected. This clonotype originated in a young man in good health. The genes are TRBV6-5 and TRBJ2-1, with TRBD1 matching over 9 bases. The CDR3 reads CASRLGQGRDEQFF. In DNA form, the CDR3 reads TGTGCCAGCAGACTAGGACAGGGGAGGGATGAGCAGTTCTTC.